This passage covers 22 T cell receptor beta chains from one sample sequenced in a study of lymphopenia after photon versus proton radiotherapy. The repertoire was sequenced with immunoSEQ multiplex PCR; TCRdb's copy has only in-frame clones and lacks some. The sample shows 150,000 to 200,000 clones, about nine tenths of them seen only once. The sample here was peripheral blood, taken from a patient treated with photon-based radiotherapy. The receptors come from a man in his forties or fifties with gastric cancer.

The V and J genes are TRBV7-6 and TRBJ2-7; D may be TRBD1 (6 bases). V shed 1 base and J shed 1 base, with 11 bases lying between them. Germline V CDR1 and CDR2: SGHVS, FNYEAQ. This CDR3 has 15 residues. CDR3 coding DNA: TGTGCCAGCAGCTTAGGCAGGGGACCATCCTACGAGCAGTACTTC. It is translated as CASSLGRGPSYEQYF.

The chain joins TRBV11-2 to TRBJ1-1; D is undetermined. The V and J ends lost 2 bases and 1 base respectively, with 11 bases between them. Looked up from germline, CDR1 is SGHAT and CDR2 is FQNNGV. The CDR3 loop spans 15 amino acids. The CDR3 DNA reads TGTGCCAGCAGCTTACAGAGGACGGGGAACACTGAAGCTTTCTTT. This gives the protein CASSLQRTGNTEAFF.

The genes are TRBV11-3 and TRBJ2-2, with TRBD1 matching over 8 bases. The CDR3 runs to 20 residues. Unmatched junction bases numbered 17, after V lost 1 base and J lost 4 bases. CDR1 SGHNT and CDR2 YENEEA come from the germline V gene. Here the CDR3 reads CASSLGAFGRTGKGTGELFF. In DNA form, the CDR3 reads TGTGCCAGCAGCTTAGGAGCATTCGGGCGGACAGGGAAAGGCACCGGGGAGCTGTTTTTT.

The chain uses TRBV7-9 and TRBJ1-2; no clear D. V was clipped by 5 bases and J by 8 bases, with 21 bases between them. The V gene's germline CDR1 is SEHNR and CDR2 FQNEAQ (reference sequence). CDR3 length: 15 amino acids. The CDR3 DNA sequence: TGTGCCAGCAGCCCCCTTACCCCTCAATCGGGGGGCTACACCTTC. Amino acids: CASSPLTPQSGGYTF. The whole variable domain, filled in from reference TRBV7-9 and TRBJ1-2, reads DTGVSQNPRHKITKRGQNVTFRCDPISEHNRLYWYRQTLGQGPEFLTYFQNEAQLEKSRLLSDRFSAERPKGSFSTLEIQRTEQGDSAMYLCASSPLTPQSGGYTFGSGTRLTVV.

CDR3 nucleotide sequence: TGTGCCAGCAGCGTAGCAGGTCGGGGGGCGGACACCGGGGAGCTGTTTTTT. It yields the protein CASSVAGRGADTGELFF. The chain combines TRBV9 with TRBJ2-2; D is perhaps TRBD2 (7 bases). CDR3 length: 17 amino acids. Germline V CDR1 and CDR2: SGDLS, YYNGEE. Trimming removed 0 bases at V and 3 bases at J, with 15 bases between. The entire variable domain, with the rest obtained from reference TRBV9 and TRBJ2-2, is as follows: DSGVTQTPKHLITATGQRVTLRCSPRSGDLSVYWYQQSLDQGLQFLIQYYNGEERAKGNILERFSAQQFPDLHSELNLSSLELGDSALYFCASSVAGRGADTGELFFGEGSRLTVL.

V is TRBV28 and J is TRBJ2-3; TRBD2 agrees at 9 bases. Germline assignment: CDR1 MDHEN and CDR2 SYDVKM. With V trimmed by 5 bases and J by 4 bases, 10 bases remained unmatched. The CDR3 spans 16 residues. The CDR3 protein is CASSDRRLAGSDTQYF. The CDR3 coding sequence is TGTGCCAGCAGTGATCGACGGCTAGCGGGATCAGATACGCAGTATTTT.

This rearrangement joins TRBV9 to TRBJ2-7; 8 positions agree with TRBD2. The junction had 9 bases not matched to a gene; V was cut back by 1 base and J by 6 bases. The CDR3 runs to 15 residues. Germline V gives CDR1 SGDLS, CDR2 YYNGEE. This CDR3 reads CASSVTAGGSVEQYF. DNA for the CDR3: TGTGCCAGCAGCGTAACGGCGGGAGGATCGGTCGAGCAGTACTTC.

The J gene is TRBJ1-2, the V gene TRBV6-5; possibly TRBD1 for D (6 bases). CDR3 length equals 15 residues. Trimming left V 6 bases short and J 0 bases short, with 14 bases between. Germline assignment: CDR1 MNHEY and CDR2 SVGAGI. CDR3 loop: CASRTGGGPNYGYTF. Here the CDR3 DNA reads TGTGCCAGCAGAACCGGAGGGGGTCCTAACTATGGCTACACCTTC.

This clone appeared a single time. The chain uses TRBV28 and TRBJ2-1, with D hard to call. Trimming left V 6 bases short and J 5 bases short, with 5 bases between. Germline-derived CDR1 and CDR2 are MDHEN and SYDVKM. The CDR3 is 11 residues long. CDR3 DNA sequence: TGTGCCAGCAGGTCGAACAATGAGCAGTTCTTC. Its protein is CASRSNNEQFF.

This clone occurred once. The CDR3 region has the DNA TGTGCCAGCAGCCCGATGGGTGGCGCTTCTGGGGCCAACGTCCTGACTTTC. Encoded protein: CASSPMGGASGANVLTF. This chain links TRBV11-2 with TRBJ2-6; no firm D call. The CDR3 contains 17 residues. The germline V gene encodes CDR1 SGHAT and CDR2 FQNNGV. V lost 5 bases and J lost 1, with 15 bases in between.

This rearrangement joins TRBV27 to TRBJ1-5; 8 positions agree with TRBD1. Trimming removed 5 bases from V and 4 bases from J; junction bases left unmatched: 10. The CDR3 is made up of 16 amino acids. The germline V gene has CDR1 MNHEY and CDR2 SMNVEV (reference sequence). The CDR3 nucleotides read TGTGCCAGCAGTCGTCCGGACAGGGTAAATAATCAGCCCCAGCATTTT. It yields the protein CASSRPDRVNNQPQHF.

The chain links TRBV14 to TRBJ2-3, with 11 bases that match TRBD2. CDR3 size: 16 residues. After removal of 4 bases from V and 4 bases from J, the junction contained 7 bases not matched to a gene. CDR1 is SGHDN and CDR2 is FVKESK in the germline V gene. DNA of the CDR3: TGTGCCAGCAGCCCGCAGCCGGGACTAGCGGCAGATACGCAGTATTTT. Protein: CASSPQPGLAADTQYF. The entire variable domain, with the rest obtained from reference TRBV14 and TRBJ2-3, is as follows: EAGVTQFPSHSVIEKGQTVTLRCDPISGHDNLYWYRRVMGKEIKFLLHFVKESKQDESGMPNNRFLAERTGGTYSTLKVQPAELEDSGVYFCASSPQPGLAADTQYFGPGTRLTVL.

This clone was recorded only once. The rearrangement links TRBV5-1 to TRBJ2-7; 9 positions match TRBD2. V dropped 6 bases and J dropped 6; count of bases not matched to a gene: 13. The germline gives CDR1 SGHRS, CDR2 YFSETQ. The CDR3 length is 15 residues. The CDR3 DNA sequence: TGCGCCAGCACCCCATATAGCGGGAGTACTAGCGAGCAGTACTTC. Translated, it gives CASTPYSGSTSEQYF. The full variable domain, completed using reference TRBV5-1 and TRBJ2-7, is KAGVTQTPRYLIKTRGQQVTLSCSPISGHRSVSWYQQTPGQGLQFLFEYFSETQRNKGNFPGRFSGRQFSNSRSEMNVSTLELGDSALYLCASTPYSGSTSEQYFGPGTRLTVT.

The J gene is TRBJ2-5, the V gene TRBV4-3; tentatively, D is TRBD2 (6 bases). The CDR3 has 16 residues. Per germline, CDR1 LGHNA and CDR2 YSLEER. V lost 1 base, J lost 5 bases, and 17 bases lay in between. The CDR3 DNA follows: TGCGCCAGCAGCCAAGCTTCGACTAGTTTCGTGGAGACCCAGTACTTC. This codes for CASSQASTSFVETQYF.

The chain couples TRBV7-9 to TRBJ1-1; no clear D gene. The CDR3 is 13 residues long. Trimming took 3 bases from V and 2 from J, leaving 7 bases between them. Germline CDR1 and CDR2: SEHNR and FQNEAQ (reference sequence). In nucleotides, the CDR3 is TGTGCCAGCAGCTTTTTCGTAAACACTGAAGCTTTCTTT. It specifies CASSFFVNTEAFF.

This chain joins TRBV25-1 and TRBJ2-5; 11 bases agree with TRBD2. J was trimmed by 2 bases and V by 8 bases; bases with no gene match: 1. Germline CDR1 reads MGHDK; CDR2 reads SYGVNS. The CDR3 loop spans 13 amino acids. CDR3 DNA sequence: TGTGCCAGCGGACTAGCGGGTCAAGAGACCCAGTACTTC. Its translation: CASGLAGQETQYF.

J is TRBJ2-7 and V is TRBV7-8, with 12 bases that match TRBD2. The CDR3 consists of 16 residues. V gave up 3 bases and J gave up 0 bases; unmatched junction bases: 3. Germline-derived CDR1 and CDR2 are SGHVS and FQNEAQ. Here the CDR3 DNA reads TGTGCCAGCAGCTTCGGACTAGCGGGGTCCTCCTACGAGCAGTACTTC. The encoded protein is CASSFGLAGSSYEQYF.

This sequence joins TRBV15 and TRBJ2-7; D is unresolved. V was cut by 3 bases and J by 3 bases, with 12 bases left in between. This CDR3 region has 14 residues. CDR1 and CDR2 from the germline V gene are LNHNV and YYDKDF (reference sequence). CDR3 in DNA: TGTGCCACCAGCAGCCGACCGGATTTCTACGAGCAGTACTTC. It translates to CATSSRPDFYEQYF.

This chain joins TRBV4-3 and TRBJ2-1; TRBD2 agrees at 13 bases. Germline values: CDR1 LGHNA, CDR2 YSLEER. The V segment lost 1 base and the J segment 6 bases; nucleotides outside the gene matches: 0. This CDR3 spans 15 amino acids. This chain's CDR3 is CASSQGTSGGNEQFF. The DNA of the CDR3 is TGCGCCAGCAGCCAAGGGACTAGCGGGGGCAATGAGCAGTTCTTC.

This clone showed up just a few times. The genes are TRBV28 and TRBJ2-7; 7 nucleotides match TRBD1. Germline V gene lookup returns CDR1 MDHEN and CDR2 SYDVKM. J lost 3 bases, V lost 6 bases, and 5 bases had no gene match. The length of the CDR3 is 13 residues. CDR3 region: CASRRGGRYEQYF. The CDR3 bases are TGTGCCAGCAGAAGAGGGGGCCGCTACGAGCAGTACTTC.

Only one count was recorded for this clone. The V and J genes are TRBV27 and TRBJ1-4; D not resolved. Germline V gene data show CDR1 as MNHEY and CDR2 as SMNVEV (reference sequence). CDR3 length: 16 amino acids. V was cut by 5 bases and J by 3 bases, with 16 bases left in between. CDR3 coding DNA: TGTGCCAGCAGTCTTTTTTGGCAGGCAGCTAATGAAAAACTGTTTTTT. Translation gives CASSLFWQAANEKLFF.

The chain carries TRBV6-1 and TRBJ1-2, with TRBD1 identical over 7 bases. Trimming cost V 7 bases and J 4 bases; bases outside gene matches: 9. Germline CDR1 and CDR2: MNHNS and SASEGT. The CDR3 has 14 amino acids. CDR3 residues: CASKEDRVGYGYTF. The CDR3, as DNA: TGTGCCAGCAAGGAAGACAGGGTTGGCTATGGCTACACCTTC.